This T cell receptor beta chain was identified in a study of Graves' ophthalmopathy and Graves' hyperthyroidism. Amplification of the TCR beta CDR3 regions used RNA transcripts (as template). RT-PCR in the first round used HTBI primers; a second-round multiplex PCR followed. One entry per CDR3 protein results from TCRdb running MiXCR on the multiplex PCR reads. The sample gives 900,000 to 1,200,000 distinct CDR3 sequences, about 38% of which show up once; around 10% is in the top ten. This clonotype was recorded many times. Between the trimmed V and J ends, which lost 1 base and 8 bases, there was a span of 11 bases. From germline, CDR1 is SGHTA and CDR2 FQGNSA. The CDR3 loop spans 13 amino acids.

Source material: peripheral blood or thyroid tissue (not recorded which). This TCR was sampled from an adult man with Graves' hyperthyroidism. The genes are TRBV7-2 and TRBJ1-2; maybe TRBD1 (5 bases). The CDR3 region is CASSLERQYGYTF. In nucleotides, the CDR3 is TGTGCCAGCAGCTTAGAACGACAGTACGGCTACACCTTC.